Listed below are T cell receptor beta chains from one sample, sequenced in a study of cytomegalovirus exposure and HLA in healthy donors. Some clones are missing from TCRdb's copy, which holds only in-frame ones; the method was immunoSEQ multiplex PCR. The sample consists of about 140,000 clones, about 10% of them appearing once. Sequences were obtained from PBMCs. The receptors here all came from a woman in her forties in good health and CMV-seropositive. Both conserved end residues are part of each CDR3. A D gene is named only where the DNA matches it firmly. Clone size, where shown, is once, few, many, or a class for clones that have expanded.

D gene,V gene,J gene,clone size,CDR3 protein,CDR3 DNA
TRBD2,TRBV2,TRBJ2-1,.,CASSGGLAGNEQFF,TGTGCCAGCAGTGGGGGACTAGCGGGCAATGAGCAGTTCTTC
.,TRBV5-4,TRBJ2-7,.,CASSPRENHYEQYF,TGTGCCAGCAGCCCCCGGGAGAATCACTACGAGCAGTACTTC
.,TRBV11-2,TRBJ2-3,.,CASSLGVGARFAQYF,TGTGCCAGCAGCTTAGGCGTGGGCGCGCGATTTGCGCAGTATTTT
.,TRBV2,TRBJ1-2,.,CASSELQAGSGYTF,TGTGCCAGCAGTGAACTACAGGCAGGGTCCGGCTACACCTTC
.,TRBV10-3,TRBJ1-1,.,CAISEFRGETEAFF,TGTGCCATCAGTGAGTTTAGGGGTGAGACTGAAGCTTTCTTT
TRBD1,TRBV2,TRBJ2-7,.,CASSDWSGTGSYEQYF,TGTGCCAGCAGCGACTGGTCCGGGACAGGTTCCTACGAGCAGTACTTC
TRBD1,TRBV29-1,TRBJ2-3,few,CSATGQGGTDTQYF,TGCAGCGCTACGGGACAGGGAGGCACAGATACGCAGTATTTT
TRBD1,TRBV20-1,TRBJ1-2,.,CSGQGDYGYTF,TGCAGTGGACAGGGGGACTATGGCTACACCTTC
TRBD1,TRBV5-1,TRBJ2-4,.,CASSLGAGGTAKNIQYF,TGCGCCAGCAGCTTGGGGGCAGGGGGCACGGCCAAAAACATTCAGTACTTC
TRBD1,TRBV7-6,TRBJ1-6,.,CASSPGQGNNSPLHF,TGTGCCAGCAGCCCAGGACAGGGTAATAATTCACCCCTCCACTTT
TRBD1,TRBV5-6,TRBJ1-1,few,CASSYLRTGGVAFF,TGTGCCAGCAGCTACCTGAGGACAGGGGGCGTAGCTTTCTTT
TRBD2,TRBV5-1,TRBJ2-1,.,CASSWEGTEQFF,TGCGCCAGCAGCTGGGAGGGGACTGAGCAGTTCTTC
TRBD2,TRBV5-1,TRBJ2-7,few,CASSPGLAGPTYEQYF,TGCGCCAGCAGCCCGGGACTAGCGGGGCCTACCTACGAGCAGTACTTC
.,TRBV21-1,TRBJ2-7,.,CASSKGDRGRYEQYF,TGTGCCAGCAGCAAAGGGGACAGGGGTAGGTACGAGCAGTACTTC
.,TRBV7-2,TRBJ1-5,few,CASSKDSNSNQPQHF,TGTGCCAGCAGCAAGGACAGTAATAGCAATCAGCCCCAGCATTTT
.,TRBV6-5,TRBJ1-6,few,CASSPGPNSPLHF,TGTGCCAGCAGTCCAGGGCCCAATTCACCCCTCCACTTT
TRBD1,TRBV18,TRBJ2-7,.,CASSDLDRVGEQYF,TGTGCCAGCTCCGACCTGGACAGGGTTGGCGAGCAGTACTTC
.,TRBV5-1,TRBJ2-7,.,CASSSQPGATYEQYF,TGCGCCAGCAGCTCTCAACCAGGGGCCACATACGAGCAGTACTTC
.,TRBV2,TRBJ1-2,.,CASKGDYYGYTF,TGTGCCAGCAAGGGAGATTACTATGGCTACACCTTC
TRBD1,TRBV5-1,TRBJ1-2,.,CASSLDRGRGYGYTF,TGCGCCAGCAGCTTGGACAGGGGGCGTGGGTATGGCTACACCTTC
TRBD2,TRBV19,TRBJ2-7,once,CASRTSGSSYEQYF,TGTGCCAGCCGGACTAGCGGGAGTTCCTACGAGCAGTACTTC
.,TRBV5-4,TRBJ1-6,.,CASSLGVPGESPLHF,TGTGCCAGCAGCTTGGGGGTCCCAGGGGAATCACCCCTCCACTTT
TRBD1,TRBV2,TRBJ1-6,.,CASSEVWTGDSPLHF,TGTGCCAGCAGTGAAGTGTGGACAGGGGATTCACCCCTCCACTTT
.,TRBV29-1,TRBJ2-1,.,CSASRGSGSYNEQFF,TGCAGCGCCTCGAGGGGGAGCGGCTCCTACAATGAGCAGTTCTTC
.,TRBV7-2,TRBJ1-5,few,CASSPRYSNQPQHF,TGTGCCAGCAGCCCCCGGTATAGCAATCAGCCCCAGCATTTT
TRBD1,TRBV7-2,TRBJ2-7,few,CASSSALDRGHEQYF,TGTGCCAGCAGCTCGGCCTTGGACAGGGGTCACGAGCAGTACTTC
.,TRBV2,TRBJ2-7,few,CASSAPGEREQYF,TGTGCCAGCAGCGCGCCTGGGGAGCGCGAGCAGTACTTC
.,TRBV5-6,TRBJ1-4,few,CASTAGIRFGTNEKLFF,TGTGCCAGTACTGCAGGGATTCGGTTCGGAACTAATGAAAAACTGTTTTTT
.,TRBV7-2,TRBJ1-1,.,CASSLVGAFF,TGTGCCAGCAGCTTAGTCGGAGCTTTCTTT
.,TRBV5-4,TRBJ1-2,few,CASSLAGELGARGYTF,TGTGCCAGCAGCTTGGCCGGTGAATTGGGGGCGCGGGGCTACACCTTC
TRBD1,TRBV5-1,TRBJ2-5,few,CASSSQGAGAGETQYF,TGCGCCAGCAGCTCGCAGGGGGCAGGGGCCGGGGAGACCCAGTACTTC
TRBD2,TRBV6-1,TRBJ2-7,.,CASTLGGGYEQYF,TGTGCCAGCACTCTCGGGGGGGGCTACGAGCAGTACTTC
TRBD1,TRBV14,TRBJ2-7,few,CASSDTGTGAYEQYF,TGTGCCAGCAGCGATACCGGGACAGGGGCCTACGAGCAGTACTTC
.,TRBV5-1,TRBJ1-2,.,CASSLDRNFYGYTF,TGCGCCAGCAGCTTGGACAGGAACTTCTATGGCTACACCTTC
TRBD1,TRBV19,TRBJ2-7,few,CASSTSDRGYEQYF,TGTGCCAGTAGTACCTCGGACAGGGGCTACGAGCAGTACTTC
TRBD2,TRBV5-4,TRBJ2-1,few,CASSLVFSSGGADEQFF,TGTGCCAGCAGCTTGGTATTCTCTAGCGGGGGGGCAGACGAGCAGTTCTTC
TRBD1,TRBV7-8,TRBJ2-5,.,CASSRYFRGRRETQYF,TGTGCCAGCAGCCGTTACTTCAGGGGGCGCCGCGAGACCCAGTACTTC
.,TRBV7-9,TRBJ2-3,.,CASAAGDTQYF,TGTGCCAGCGCCGCGGGTGATACGCAGTATTTT
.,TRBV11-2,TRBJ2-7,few,CASSFSQTRLYEQYF,TGTGCCAGCAGCTTTTCCCAGACTAGATTATACGAGCAGTACTTC
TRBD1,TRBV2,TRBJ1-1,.,CASSGLGDRVGEAFF,TGTGCCAGCAGTGGCCTCGGGGACAGGGTTGGGGAAGCTTTCTTT
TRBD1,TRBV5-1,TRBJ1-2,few,CASSLARTGGEGYTF,TGCGCCAGCAGCTTGGCCCGGACAGGGGGAGAGGGCTACACCTTC
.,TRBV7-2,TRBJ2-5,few,CASSFPGGTIQETQYF,TGTGCCAGCAGCTTCCCCGGGGGTACGATACAAGAGACCCAGTACTTC
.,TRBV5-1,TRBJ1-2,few,CASSSDSNYGYTF,TGCGCCAGCAGCTCGGACAGTAACTATGGCTACACCTTC
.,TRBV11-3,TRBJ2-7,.,CASGVGGALEQYF,TGTGCCAGCGGAGTAGGGGGGGCCCTCGAGCAGTACTTC
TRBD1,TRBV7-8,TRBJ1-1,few,CASSYLQGAAEAFF,TGTGCCAGCAGCTACCTACAGGGGGCGGCTGAAGCTTTCTTT
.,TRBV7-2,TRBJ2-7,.,CASSENTYEQYF,TGTGCCAGCAGCGAGAATACCTACGAGCAGTACTTC